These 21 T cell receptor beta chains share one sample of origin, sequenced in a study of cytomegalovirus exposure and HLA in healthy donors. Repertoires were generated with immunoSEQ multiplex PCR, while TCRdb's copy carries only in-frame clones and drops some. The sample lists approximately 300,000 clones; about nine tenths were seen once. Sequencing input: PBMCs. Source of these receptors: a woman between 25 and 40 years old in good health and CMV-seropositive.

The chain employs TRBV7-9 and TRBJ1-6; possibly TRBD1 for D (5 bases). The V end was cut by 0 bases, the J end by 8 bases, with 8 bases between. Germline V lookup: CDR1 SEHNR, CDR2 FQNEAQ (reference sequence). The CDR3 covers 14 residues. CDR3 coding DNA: TGTGCCAGCAGCTTAGCAGGGGCGGATTCACCCCTCCACTTT. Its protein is CASSLAGADSPLHF.

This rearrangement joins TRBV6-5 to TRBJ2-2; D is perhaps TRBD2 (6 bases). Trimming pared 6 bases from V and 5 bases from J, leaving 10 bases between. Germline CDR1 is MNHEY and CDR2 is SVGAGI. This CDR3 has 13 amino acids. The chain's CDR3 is CASSPRGTGELFF. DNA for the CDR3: TGTGCCAGCAGCCCCCGGGGGACCGGGGAGCTGTTTTTT.

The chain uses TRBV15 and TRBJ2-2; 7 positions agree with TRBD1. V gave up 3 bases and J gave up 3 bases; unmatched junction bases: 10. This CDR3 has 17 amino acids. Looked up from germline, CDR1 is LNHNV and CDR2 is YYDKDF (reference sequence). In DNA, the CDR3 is TGTGCCACCAGCAGGGGACCCCGGGACAGAGACACCGGGGAGCTGTTTTTT. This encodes CATSRGPRDRDTGELFF.

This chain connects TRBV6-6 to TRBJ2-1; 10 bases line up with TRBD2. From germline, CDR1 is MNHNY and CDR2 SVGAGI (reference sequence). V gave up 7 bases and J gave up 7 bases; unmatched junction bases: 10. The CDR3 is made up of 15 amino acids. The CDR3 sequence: CASIYWLAGENEQFF. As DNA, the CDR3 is TGTGCCAGCATCTACTGGCTAGCGGGAGAAAATGAGCAGTTCTTC.

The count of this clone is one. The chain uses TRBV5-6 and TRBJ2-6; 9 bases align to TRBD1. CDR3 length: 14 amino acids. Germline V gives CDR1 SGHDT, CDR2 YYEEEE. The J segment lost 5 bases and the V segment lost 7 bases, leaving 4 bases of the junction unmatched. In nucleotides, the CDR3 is TGTGCCAGCCGAGGACAGGGGTGGGCCAACGTCCTGACTTTC. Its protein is CASRGQGWANVLTF.

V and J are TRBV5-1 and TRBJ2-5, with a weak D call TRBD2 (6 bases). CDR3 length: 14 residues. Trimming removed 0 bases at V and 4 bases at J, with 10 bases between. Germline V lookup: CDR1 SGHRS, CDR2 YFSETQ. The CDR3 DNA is TGCGCCAGCAGCTTGGAAGGCGGGACAGAGACCCAGTACTTC. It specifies CASSLEGGTETQYF.

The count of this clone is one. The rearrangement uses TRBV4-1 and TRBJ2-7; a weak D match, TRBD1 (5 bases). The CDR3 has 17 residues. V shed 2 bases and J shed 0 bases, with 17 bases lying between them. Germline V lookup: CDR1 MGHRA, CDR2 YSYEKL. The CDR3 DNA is TGCGCCAGCAGCCAATTAGCCAGGGAATGGAGCTCCTACGAGCAGTACTTC. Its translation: CASSQLAREWSSYEQYF.

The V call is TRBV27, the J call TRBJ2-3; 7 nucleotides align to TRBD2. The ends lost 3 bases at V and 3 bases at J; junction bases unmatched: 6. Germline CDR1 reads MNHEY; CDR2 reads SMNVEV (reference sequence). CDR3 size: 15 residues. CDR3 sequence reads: CASSFGGRSTDTQYF. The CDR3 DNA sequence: TGTGCCAGCAGTTTTGGCGGGAGAAGTACAGATACGCAGTATTTT.

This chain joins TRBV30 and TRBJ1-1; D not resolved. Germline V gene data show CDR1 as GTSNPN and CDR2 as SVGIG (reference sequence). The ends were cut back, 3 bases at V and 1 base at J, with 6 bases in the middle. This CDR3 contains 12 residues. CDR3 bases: TGTGCCTGGAGGAGGGAGAACACTGAAGCTTTCTTT. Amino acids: CAWRRENTEAFF.

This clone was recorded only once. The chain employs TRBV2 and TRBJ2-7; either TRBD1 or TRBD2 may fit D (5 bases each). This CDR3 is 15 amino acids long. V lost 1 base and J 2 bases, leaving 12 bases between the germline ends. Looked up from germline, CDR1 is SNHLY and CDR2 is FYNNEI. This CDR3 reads CASSEDGGMAYEQYF. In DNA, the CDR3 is TGTGCCAGCAGTGAAGATGGGGGAATGGCCTACGAGCAGTACTTC. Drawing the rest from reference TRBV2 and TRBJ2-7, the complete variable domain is EPEVTQTPSHQVTQMGQEVILRCVPISNHLYFYWYRQILGQKVEFLVSFYNNEISEKSEIFDDQFSVERPDGSNFTLKIRSTKLEDSAMYFCASSEDGGMAYEQYFGPGTRLTVT.

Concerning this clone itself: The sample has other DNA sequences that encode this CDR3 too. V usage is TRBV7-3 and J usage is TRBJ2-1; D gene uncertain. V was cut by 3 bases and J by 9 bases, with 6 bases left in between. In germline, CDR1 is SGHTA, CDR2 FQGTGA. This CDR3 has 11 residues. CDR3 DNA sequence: TGTGCCAGCAGCTTGGGCGGTGAGCAGTTCTTC. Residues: CASSLGGEQFF.

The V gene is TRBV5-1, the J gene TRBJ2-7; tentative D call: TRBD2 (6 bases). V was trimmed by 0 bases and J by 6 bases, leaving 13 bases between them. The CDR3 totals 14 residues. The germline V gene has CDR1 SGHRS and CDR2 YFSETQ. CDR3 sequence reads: CASSLDGSVGEQYF. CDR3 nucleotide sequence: TGCGCCAGCAGCTTGGACGGGAGTGTCGGCGAGCAGTACTTC.

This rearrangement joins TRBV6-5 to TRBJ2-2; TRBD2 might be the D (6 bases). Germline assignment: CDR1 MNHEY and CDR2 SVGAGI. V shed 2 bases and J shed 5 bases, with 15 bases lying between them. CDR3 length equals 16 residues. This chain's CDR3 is CASSYDHPGVTGELFF. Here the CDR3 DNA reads TGTGCCAGCAGTTACGACCATCCGGGGGTAACCGGGGAGCTGTTTTTT.

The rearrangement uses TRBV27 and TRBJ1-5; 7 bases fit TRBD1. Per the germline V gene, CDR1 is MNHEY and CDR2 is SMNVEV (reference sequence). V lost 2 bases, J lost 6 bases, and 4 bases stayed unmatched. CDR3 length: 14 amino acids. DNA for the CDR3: TGTGCCAGCAGTTTAGCGACAGGGAGTCAGCCCCAGCATTTT. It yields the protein CASSLATGSQPQHF.

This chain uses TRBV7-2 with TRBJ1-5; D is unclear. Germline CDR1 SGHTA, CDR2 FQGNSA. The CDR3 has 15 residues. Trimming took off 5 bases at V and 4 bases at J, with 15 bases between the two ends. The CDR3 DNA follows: TGTGCCAGCAGCCTTGAACCCTCGAAGAATCAGCCCCAGCATTTT. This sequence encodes CASSLEPSKNQPQHF.

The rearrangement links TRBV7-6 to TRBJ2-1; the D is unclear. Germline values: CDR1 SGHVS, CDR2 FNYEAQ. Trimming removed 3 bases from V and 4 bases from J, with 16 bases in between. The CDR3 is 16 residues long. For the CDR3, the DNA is TGTGCCAGCAGCTTCCCCCCGGCGGCTAGGTACAATGAGCAGTTCTTC. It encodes CASSFPPAARYNEQFF.

CDR3 DNA: TGTGCCAGCAGCTTGGGAGACAGGGGTTTCACCGGGGAGCTGTTTTTT. It codes for CASSLGDRGFTGELFF. The chain is built from TRBV5-4 and TRBJ2-2; 8 bases map to TRBD1. Germline V gives CDR1 SGHNT, CDR2 YYREEE (reference sequence). The CDR3 has 16 amino acids. Losses at the gene ends were 0 bases for V and 4 bases for J; bases not matched to a gene: 5.

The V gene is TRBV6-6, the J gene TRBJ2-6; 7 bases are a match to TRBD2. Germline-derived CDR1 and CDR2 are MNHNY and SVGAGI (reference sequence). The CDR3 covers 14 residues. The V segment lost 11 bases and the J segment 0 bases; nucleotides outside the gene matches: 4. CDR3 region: CAGGDFSGANVLTF. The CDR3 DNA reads TGTGCCGGGGGGGACTTCTCTGGGGCCAACGTCCTGACTTTC.

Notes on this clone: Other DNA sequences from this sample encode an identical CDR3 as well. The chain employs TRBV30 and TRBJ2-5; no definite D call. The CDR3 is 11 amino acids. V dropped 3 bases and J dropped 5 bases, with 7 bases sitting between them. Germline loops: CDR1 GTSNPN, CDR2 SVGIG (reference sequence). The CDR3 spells CAWSVGETQYF. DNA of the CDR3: TGTGCCTGGAGCGTAGGGGAGACCCAGTACTTC. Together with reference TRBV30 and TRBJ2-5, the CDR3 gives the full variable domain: SQTIHQWPATLVQPVGSPLSLECTVEGTSNPNLYWYRQAAGRGLQLLFYSVGIGQISSEVPQNLSASRPQDRQFILSSKKLLLSDSGFYLCAWSVGETQYFGPGTRLLVL.

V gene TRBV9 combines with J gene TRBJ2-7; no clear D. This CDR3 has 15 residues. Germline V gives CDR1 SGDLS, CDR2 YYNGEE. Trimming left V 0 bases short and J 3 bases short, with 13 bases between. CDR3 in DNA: TGTGCCAGCAGCGTAGGTGGGGATCGGGTCTACGAGCAGTACTTC. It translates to CASSVGGDRVYEQYF.

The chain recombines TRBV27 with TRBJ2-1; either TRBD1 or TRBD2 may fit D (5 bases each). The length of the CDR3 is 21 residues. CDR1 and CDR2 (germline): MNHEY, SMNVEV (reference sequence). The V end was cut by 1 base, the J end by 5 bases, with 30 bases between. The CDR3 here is CASSLFSLGRVLVRVNNEQFF. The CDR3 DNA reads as TGTGCCAGCAGTTTATTCTCCCTTGGCAGGGTACTAGTTCGGGTAAACAATGAGCAGTTCTTC.